This TCR beta chain is drawn from a study of cytomegalovirus exposure and HLA in healthy donors. The donors (healthy individuals) were bone marrow donors. Vbeta (60) and Jbeta (13) primers were used in the PCR. Assay used: immunoSEQ multiplex PCR; TCRdb lists only in-frame clones, some missing. The repertoire holds about 100,000 clones, around 80% seen once, with approximately 1.2% in the top ten. With 1 base removed from V and 1 base from J, the gap between germline ends came to 14 bases. The length of the CDR3 is 16 residues. Germline CDR1 reads SGHDT; CDR2 reads YYEEEE. The chain recombines TRBV5-6 with TRBJ1-1; D unresolved. Input material: PBMCs. The receptor's source is a woman between 18 and 29 years old in good health and CMV-seronegative. CDR3 sequence (DNA): TGTGCCAGCAGCTTGTATGCGGTGTCGGCGAACACTGAAGCTTTCTTT. Amino acid sequence: CASSLYAVSANTEAFF.